This TCR beta chain was profiled in a study of human T cells and chemical hapten exposure. Treatment reported: therapeutic diphenylcyclopropenone sensitization with weekly scalp DPC. Separate cDNA molecules received unique molecular identifiers, which the library attached to them. Per the authors' pipeline: A typical sample had roughly 87,000 TCRs, with about 23,224 to 750,000 overall. TCRdb re-called the reads with MiXCR, one entry per CDR3 protein. The V and J calls were not made by the authors but by TCRdb's processing. The data show about 4,400 distinct CDR3 sequences, roughly 50% seen once. Trimming cost V 5 bases and J 3 bases, with 11 bases left between them. CDR1 is SGHAT and CDR2 is FQDESV in the germline V gene (reference sequence). CDR3 length equals 13 residues.

The receptor was derived from an adult with alopecia areata. Some clones in this sample may be carry-over from other donors' samples. This table probably holds off-target reads from a library built for another chain. V is TRBV11-1 and J is TRBJ2-7; D unclear. Sequenced material: whole blood, taken before DPC sensitization or 2, 6, or about 24 weeks after (not recorded which). The CDR3 here is CASSLTQNYEQYF. The DNA for the CDR3 is TGTGCCAGCAGCCTCACGCAGAACTACGAGCAGTACTTC.